This TCR beta chain came from a study of Graves' ophthalmopathy and Graves' hyperthyroidism. At the level of the study: There was a collection of peripheral blood at initial diagnosis, before any treatment. Study outcomes and limitations: Between ophthalmopathy and stable hyperthyroidism, a 13-signature model drew a separation with roughly 88% sensitivity and over 80% specificity. Blood also carried most expanded thyroid clonotypes exceeding 0.001 frequency.

Moderate-to-severe activity, CAS ≥3, NOSPECS ≥4 and duration under 3 months were recorded for donors with ophthalmopathy. There are many counts of this clonotype. Its antigen is as yet unknown. CDR3 length: 15 residues. Germline V CDR1 and CDR2: SEHNR, FQNEAQ (reference sequence). The V end was cut by 5 bases, the J end by 4 bases, with 17 bases between. Amplified TCR beta CDR3 regions were obtained using RNA transcripts as template. The library came from an HTBI-primed first-round RT-PCR and a second-round multiplex PCR. TCRdb recomputed calls from the multiplex PCR reads with MiXCR, one row per CDR3 protein. The data show approximately 480,000 distinct CDR3 sequences, around an eighth seen once.

The chain couples TRBV7-9 to TRBJ2-5; TRBD1 is a possible D gene (5 bases). The source is a woman in her 30s with Graves' ophthalmopathy. Source material: blood. CDR3 sequence reads: CASSLGPTGPETQYF. The CDR3 region has the DNA TGTGCCAGCAGCCTCGGACCAACAGGCCCAGAGACCCAGTACTTC.